This TCR beta chain was retrieved from a study of monozygotic twins with inflammatory bowel disease. Study-level points and caveats: Clonotype overlap with others was lower in IBD patients than in healthy twins, a difference that was greatest with disease activity.

For every sample, eight separate reactions were used to make cDNA. A template switching step added UMIs, each with a 6-nucleotide sample barcode. TCRdb re-called the 5' RACE reads, yielding one record per CDR3 amino acid sequence without DNA. Here the sample table reports about 130,000 distinct CDR3 sequences. Concerning this clonotype: Its target is not known.

The CDR3 has 15 amino acids. Per germline, CDR1 SGHVS and CDR2 FQNEAQ. The V and J genes are TRBV7-8 and TRBJ2-7. This TCR derives from a human donor with ulcerative colitis or Crohn's disease, or a healthy co-twin of an affected twin (not recorded which). Sequenced sample: blood. CDR3 residues: CASSLRFEGLSEQYF.